A selection of T cell receptor beta chains follows, all from one sample in a study of shared clonotypes between healthy human individuals. TCRdb's copy holds only in-frame clones and misses some; the assay was immunoSEQ multiplex PCR. The sample gives more than 2 million clones, about 95% of which show up once; roughly 1% is in the top ten. Source material: naive CD8+ T cells sorted from blood. The source of these receptors is a young man in good health. Both conserved end residues are trimmed from each CDR3. Fields, in order: J gene, D gene, CDR3 length, V gene, CDR3 protein. A D gene is named only where the DNA matches it firmly.

J: TRBJ1-2
D: .
length: 13
V: TRBV19
CDR3: ASSIGEGTNYGYT

J: TRBJ2-7
D: TRBD1
length: 13
V: TRBV5-1
CDR3: ASSTSGTGGYEQY

J: TRBJ2-7
D: .
length: 11
V: TRBV9
CDR3: ASSVGGSYEQY

J: TRBJ2-2
D: .
length: 11
V: TRBV29-1
CDR3: SVTQANTGELF

J: TRBJ2-7
D: TRBD1
length: 12
V: TRBV7-8
CDR3: ASSLEGAVYEQY

J: TRBJ1-1
D: .
length: 13
V: TRBV28
CDR3: ASSLGEGVNTEAF

J: TRBJ1-2
D: .
length: 13
V: TRBV7-9
CDR3: ASSTWTDVNYGYT

J: TRBJ2-1
D: .
length: 11
V: TRBV27
CDR3: ASSLAVYNEQF

J: TRBJ1-1
D: .
length: 10
V: TRBV27
CDR3: ASSFIGAEAF

J: TRBJ2-1
D: .
length: 15
V: TRBV5-1
CDR3: ASSLRAGLRGYNEQF

J: TRBJ2-1
D: .
length: 9
V: TRBV12-2
CDR3: ASRVRGEQF

J: TRBJ2-3
D: .
length: 14
V: TRBV7-2
CDR3: ASSLAWRGRSDTQY

J: TRBJ1-2
D: TRBD1
length: 13
V: TRBV19
CDR3: ASSIGTGVNYGYT

J: TRBJ1-3
D: .
length: 10
V: TRBV28
CDR3: ASHIGANTIY

J: TRBJ2-2
D: .
length: 9
V: TRBV30
CDR3: AWSMGRELF

J: TRBJ2-1
D: .
length: 13
V: TRBV5-1
CDR3: ASSSRQSSDNEQF

J: TRBJ2-3
D: TRBD1
length: 12
V: TRBV6-5
CDR3: ASRRQGNTDTQY

J: TRBJ1-2
D: TRBD1
length: 13
V: TRBV19
CDR3: ASSIITGAGYGYT

J: TRBJ2-7
D: .
length: 15
V: TRBV4-1
CDR3: ASSQDPGVSWVDEQY

J: TRBJ1-2
D: .
length: 10
V: TRBV28
CDR3: ASRGGAYGYT

J: TRBJ1-1
D: .
length: 10
V: TRBV11-2
CDR3: ASSSDWGEAF

J: TRBJ1-2
D: TRBD1
length: 15
V: TRBV5-4
CDR3: ASSPGDRAFITDGYT

J: TRBJ1-1
D: .
length: 13
V: TRBV27
CDR3: ASSTSRGTPHEAF

J: TRBJ2-7
D: .
length: 15
V: TRBV7-6
CDR3: ASSISPAGDQFYEQY

J: TRBJ2-7
D: TRBD1
length: 13
V: TRBV11-2
CDR3: ASSSRTGSTYEQY

J: TRBJ2-1
D: TRBD2
length: 13
V: TRBV9
CDR3: ASSLGLADGNEQF